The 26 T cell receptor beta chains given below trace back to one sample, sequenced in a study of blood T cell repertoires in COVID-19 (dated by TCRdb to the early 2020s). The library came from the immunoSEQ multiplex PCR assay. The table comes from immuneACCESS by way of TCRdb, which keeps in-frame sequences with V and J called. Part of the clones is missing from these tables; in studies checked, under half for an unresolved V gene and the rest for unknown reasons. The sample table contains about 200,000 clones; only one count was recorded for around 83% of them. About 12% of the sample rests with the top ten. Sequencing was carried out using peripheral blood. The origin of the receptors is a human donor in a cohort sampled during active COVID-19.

The CDR3 protein is CSASGPGTGNTIYF. Here the CDR3 DNA reads TGCAGTGCTAGTGGGCCAGGGACTGGAAACACCATATATTTT. The chain combines TRBV20-1 with TRBJ1-3; D might be TRBD1 (5 bases). Germline-derived CDR1 and CDR2 are DFQATT and SNEGSKA (reference sequence). CDR3 length: 14 amino acids. Trimming shortened V by 3 bases and J by 2 bases, and 11 bases separated the two germline ends.

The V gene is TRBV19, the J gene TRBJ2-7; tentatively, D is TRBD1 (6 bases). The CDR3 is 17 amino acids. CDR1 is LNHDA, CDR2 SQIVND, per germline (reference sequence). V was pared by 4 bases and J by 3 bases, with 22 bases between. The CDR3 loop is CASSKRRGPNDLYEQYF. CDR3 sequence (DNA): TGTGCCAGTAGTAAGCGCAGGGGCCCTAACGACCTCTACGAGCAGTACTTC.

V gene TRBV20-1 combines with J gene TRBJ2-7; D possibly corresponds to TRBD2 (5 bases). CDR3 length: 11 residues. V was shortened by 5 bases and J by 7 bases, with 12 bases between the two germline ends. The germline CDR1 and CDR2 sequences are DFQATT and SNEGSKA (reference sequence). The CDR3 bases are TGCAGTGCTTTCGGACTCCTGGAGCAGTACTTC. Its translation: CSAFGLLEQYF.

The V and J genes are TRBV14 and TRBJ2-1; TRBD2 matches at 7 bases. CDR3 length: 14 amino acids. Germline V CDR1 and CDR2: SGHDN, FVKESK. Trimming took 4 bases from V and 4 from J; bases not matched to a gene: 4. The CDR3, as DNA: TGTGCCAGCAGCCGGGCTAGCGGTTACAATGAGCAGTTCTTC. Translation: CASSRASGYNEQFF.

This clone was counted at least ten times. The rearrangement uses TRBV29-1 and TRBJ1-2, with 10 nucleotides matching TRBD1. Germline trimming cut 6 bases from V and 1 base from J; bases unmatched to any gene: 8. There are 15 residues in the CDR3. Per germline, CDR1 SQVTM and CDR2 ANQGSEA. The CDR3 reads CSVTRTGGSNYGYTF. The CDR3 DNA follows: TGCAGCGTGACGAGGACAGGGGGAAGTAACTATGGCTACACCTTC.

CDR3 sequence (DNA): TGTGCCAGCAGCCATGGACTAGCGAACACCGGGGAGCTGTTTTTT. This gives the protein CASSHGLANTGELFF. The rearrangement links TRBV3-1 (or the pseudogene TRBV3-2) to TRBJ2-2; 7 positions agree with TRBD2. Losses at the gene ends were 3 bases for V and 0 bases for J; bases not matched to a gene: 1. The CDR3 has 15 amino acids. Germline lookup yields CDR1 LGHDT and CDR2 YNNKEL (reference sequence).

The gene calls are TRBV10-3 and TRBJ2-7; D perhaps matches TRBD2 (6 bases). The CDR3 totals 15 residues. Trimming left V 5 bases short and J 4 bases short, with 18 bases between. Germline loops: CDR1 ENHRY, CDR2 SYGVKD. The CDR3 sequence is CAISPQDGRVYEQYF. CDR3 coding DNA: TGTGCCATCAGTCCCCAAGACGGGAGAGTTTACGAGCAGTACTTC.

CDR3 sequence reads: CASSEVAPIQETQYF. Written as DNA, the CDR3 is TGTGCCAGCAGTGAAGTGGCCCCAATCCAAGAGACCCAGTACTTC. V gene TRBV6-1 combines with J gene TRBJ2-5; D is unresolved. Germline CDR1 is MNHNS and CDR2 is SASEGT. The CDR3 has 15 amino acids. Trimming left V 1 base short and J 1 base short, with 10 bases between.

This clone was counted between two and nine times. CDR3 DNA sequence: TGCGCCAGCAGTGAGTCGGGGACAGGAACCTACGAGCAGTACTTC. Translated, it gives CASSESGTGTYEQYF. The chain employs TRBV10-1 and TRBJ2-7; 8 nucleotides agree with TRBD1. Germline-derived CDR1 and CDR2 are WNHNN and SYGVQD (reference sequence). The trim removed 0 bases at V and 2 bases at J, leaving 3 bases unmatched. The CDR3 covers 15 residues.

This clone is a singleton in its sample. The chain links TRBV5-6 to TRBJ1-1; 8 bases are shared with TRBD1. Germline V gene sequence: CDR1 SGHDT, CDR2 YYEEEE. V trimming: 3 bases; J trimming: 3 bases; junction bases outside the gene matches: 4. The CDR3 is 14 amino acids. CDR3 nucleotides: TGTGCCAGCAGCTCGGACAGGGTAGACACTGAAGCTTTCTTT. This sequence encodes CASSSDRVDTEAFF.

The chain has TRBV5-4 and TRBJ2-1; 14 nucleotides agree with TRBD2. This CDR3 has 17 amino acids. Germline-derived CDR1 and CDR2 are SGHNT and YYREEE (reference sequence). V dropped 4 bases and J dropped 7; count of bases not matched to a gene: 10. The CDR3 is CASSPTSGRAGGNEQFF. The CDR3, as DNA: TGTGCCAGCAGCCCGACTAGCGGGAGGGCCGGGGGTAATGAGCAGTTCTTC.

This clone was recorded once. For the CDR3, the DNA is TGTGCCAGTAGTATCTGGGGAGAAGGGCAAGAGACCCAGTACTTC. Translation gives CASSIWGEGQETQYF. The rearrangement joins TRBV19 to TRBJ2-5; tentatively, D is TRBD2 (5 bases). There are 15 residues in the CDR3. The germline V gene has CDR1 LNHDA and CDR2 SQIVND (reference sequence). V was clipped by 3 bases and J by 2 bases, with 13 bases between them. Together with reference TRBV19 and TRBJ2-5, the CDR3 gives the full variable domain: DGGITQSPKYLFRKEGQNVTLSCEQNLNHDAMYWYRQDPGQGLRLIYYSQIVNDFQKGDIAEGYSVSREKKESFPLTVTSAQKNPTAFYLCASSIWGEGQETQYFGPGTRLLVL.

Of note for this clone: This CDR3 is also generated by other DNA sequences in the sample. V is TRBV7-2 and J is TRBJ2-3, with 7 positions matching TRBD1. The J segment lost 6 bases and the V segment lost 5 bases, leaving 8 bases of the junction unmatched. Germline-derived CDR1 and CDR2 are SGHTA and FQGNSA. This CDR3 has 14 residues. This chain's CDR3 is CASSPRTGADTQYF. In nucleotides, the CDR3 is TGTGCCAGCAGCCCAAGGACAGGAGCTGATACGCAGTATTTT.

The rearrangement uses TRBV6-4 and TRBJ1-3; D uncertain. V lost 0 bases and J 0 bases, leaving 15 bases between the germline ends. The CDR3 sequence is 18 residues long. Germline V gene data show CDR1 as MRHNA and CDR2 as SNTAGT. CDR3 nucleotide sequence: TGTGCCAGCAGTGACTCGATAGACTACAGCAGCTCTGGAAACACCATATATTTT. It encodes CASSDSIDYSSSGNTIYF.

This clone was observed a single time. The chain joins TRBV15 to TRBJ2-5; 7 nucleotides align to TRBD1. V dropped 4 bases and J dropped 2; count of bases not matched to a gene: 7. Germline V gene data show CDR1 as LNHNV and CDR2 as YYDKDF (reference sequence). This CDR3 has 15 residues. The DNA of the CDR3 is TGTGCCACCAGCATGGGGGACAGCATTCAAGAGACCCAGTACTTC. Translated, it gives CATSMGDSIQETQYF.

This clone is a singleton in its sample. In DNA, the CDR3 is TGTGCCAGCAGCGGTTCTTTCGGGAGGACAGATACGCAGTATTTT. Residues: CASSGSFGRTDTQYF. The chain carries TRBV19 and TRBJ2-3; TRBD2 matches 7 bases. The CDR3 totals 15 residues. Germline V gives CDR1 LNHDA, CDR2 SQIVND (reference sequence). J gave up 3 bases and V 9 bases, and 12 bases lay outside the gene matches.

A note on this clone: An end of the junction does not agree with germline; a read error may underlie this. As DNA, the CDR3 is TGCGCCACGCGGGAGGGCTTGGGCGAGCAGTACTTC. Translating gives CATREGLGEQYF. The genes are TRBV28 and TRBJ2-7, with 9 bases matching TRBD2. This CDR3 has 12 residues. The V gene's germline CDR1 is MDHEN and CDR2 SYDVKM.

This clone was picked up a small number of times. Written as DNA, the CDR3 is TGTGCCAGCTCCCCAACGACAGGGGCCTCCTACGAGCAGTACTTC. Translated, it gives CASSPTTGASYEQYF. This chain connects TRBV18 to TRBJ2-7, with TRBD1 identical over 8 bases. The V and J ends lost 6 bases and 0 bases, in that order; junction bases with no gene match: 7. Germline-derived CDR1 and CDR2 are KGHSH and LQKENI. CDR3 length equals 15 residues. Full variable domain (outside the CDR3, taken from reference TRBV18 and TRBJ2-7): NAGVMQNPRHLVRRRGQEARLRCSPMKGHSHVYWYRQLPEEGLKFMVYLQKENIIDESGMPKERFSAEFPKEGPSILRIQQVVRGDSAAYFCASSPTTGASYEQYFGPGTRLTVT.

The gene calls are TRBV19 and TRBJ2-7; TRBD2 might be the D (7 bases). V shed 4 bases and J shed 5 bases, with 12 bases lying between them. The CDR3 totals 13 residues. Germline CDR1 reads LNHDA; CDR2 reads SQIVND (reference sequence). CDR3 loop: CASSRGRENEQYF. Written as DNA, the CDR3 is TGTGCCAGTAGTAGGGGGCGGGAGAACGAGCAGTACTTC.

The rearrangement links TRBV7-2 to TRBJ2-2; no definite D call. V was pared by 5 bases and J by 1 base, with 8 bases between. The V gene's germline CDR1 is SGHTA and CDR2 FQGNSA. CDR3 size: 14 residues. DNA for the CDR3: TGTGCCAGCAGCGCCCTCAGGAACACCGGGGAGCTGTTTTTT. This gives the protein CASSALRNTGELFF.

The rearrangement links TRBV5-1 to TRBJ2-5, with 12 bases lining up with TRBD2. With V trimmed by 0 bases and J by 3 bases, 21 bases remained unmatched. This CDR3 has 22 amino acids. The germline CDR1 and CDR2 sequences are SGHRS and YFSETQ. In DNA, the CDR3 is TGCGCCAGCAGCTTGGTACCGTTCCGCTGGGCTAGCGGGAGGGCCGGGGAAGAGACCCAGTACTTC. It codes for CASSLVPFRWASGRAGEETQYF.

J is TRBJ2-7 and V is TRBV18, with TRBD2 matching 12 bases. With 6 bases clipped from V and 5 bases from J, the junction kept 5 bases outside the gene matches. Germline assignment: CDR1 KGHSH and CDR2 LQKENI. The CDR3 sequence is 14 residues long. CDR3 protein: CASSPGTSGHEQYF. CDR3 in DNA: TGTGCCAGCTCTCCCGGGACTAGCGGGCACGAGCAGTACTTC. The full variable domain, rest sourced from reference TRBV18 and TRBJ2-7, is NAGVMQNPRHLVRRRGQEARLRCSPMKGHSHVYWYRQLPEEGLKFMVYLQKENIIDESGMPKERFSAEFPKEGPSILRIQQVVRGDSAAYFCASSPGTSGHEQYFGPGTRLTVT.

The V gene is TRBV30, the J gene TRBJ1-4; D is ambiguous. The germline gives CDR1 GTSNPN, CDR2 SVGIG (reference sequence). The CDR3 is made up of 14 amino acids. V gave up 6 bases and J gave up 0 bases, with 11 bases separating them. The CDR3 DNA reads TGTGCCTGCCGTTACTTTACAACTAATGAAAAACTGTTTTTT. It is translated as CACRYFTTNEKLFF. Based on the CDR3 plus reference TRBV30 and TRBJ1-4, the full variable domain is SQTIHQWPATLVQPVGSPLSLECTVEGTSNPNLYWYRQAAGRGLQLLFYSVGIGQISSEVPQNLSASRPQDRQFILSSKKLLLSDSGFYLCACRYFTTNEKLFFGSGTQLSVL.

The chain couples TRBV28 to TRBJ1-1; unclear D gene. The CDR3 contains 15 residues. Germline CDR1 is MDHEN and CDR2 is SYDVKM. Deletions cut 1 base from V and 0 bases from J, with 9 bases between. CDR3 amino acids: CASSLSAGLNTEAFF. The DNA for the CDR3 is TGTGCCAGCAGTTTATCGGCAGGTTTGAACACTGAAGCTTTCTTT. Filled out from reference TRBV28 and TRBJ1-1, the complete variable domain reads DVKVTQSSRYLVKRTGEKVFLECVQDMDHENMFWYRQDPGLGLRLIYFSYDVKMKEKGDIPEGYSVSREKKERFSLILESASTNQTSMYLCASSLSAGLNTEAFFGQGTRLTVV.

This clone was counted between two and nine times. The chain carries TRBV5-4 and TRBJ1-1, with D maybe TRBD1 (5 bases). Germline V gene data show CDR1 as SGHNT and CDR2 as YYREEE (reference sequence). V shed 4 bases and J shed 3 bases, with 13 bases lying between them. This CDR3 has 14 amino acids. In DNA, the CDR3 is TGTGCCAGCAGCCCAGTATCGACAGACACTGAAGCTTTCTTT. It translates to CASSPVSTDTEAFF.

The CDR3 region has the DNA TGCGCCAGCAGTCAATCGGGGGGACAGCAGCCCCAGCATTTT. As protein: CASSQSGGQQPQHF. The V and J genes are TRBV23-1 and TRBJ1-5; 7 bases map to TRBD1. TRBV23-1 carries the ORF label, with uncertain function. The CDR3 runs 14 residues. Trimming at V came to 0 bases and at J to 7 bases, leaving 3 bases not matched to a gene.